The sequence of this T cell receptor (beta chain) was determined in a study of CD8 T cells in Susac syndrome. As regards this clonotype: Its antigen is still unknown.

Random hexamers served to reverse transcribe about 0.45 to 1 ug RNA. Across 54 Vbeta and 13 Jbeta, TCR beta CDR3 was amplified with immunoSEQ multiplex PCR. TCRdb itself ran the immunoSEQ multiplex PCR reads through MiXCR, one entry per CDR3 protein. The sample records some 450,000 distinct CDR3 sequences, 85% to 90% being singletons. The study, taken as a whole, reports: The authors acknowledged that the study's TCR sequencing and HLA analysis involved relatively few individuals.

Sequencing of TCR beta, carried out with a high-throughput approach, was applied to CD8+ and CD4+ T cells from the blood. TEMRA cells underwent FACS enrichment and CD8+ and CD4+ T cells underwent negative isolation. The TCR comes from a human donor with multiple sclerosis. Sequences were obtained from CD8+ T cells from PBMCs.

CDR3 DNA sequence: TGTGCCAGCAGCTCGACAGTTTACGAGCAGTACTTC. Translating it yields CASSSTVYEQYF. The V and J genes are TRBV5-6 and TRBJ2-7; the D gene is possibly TRBD1 (5 bases). This CDR3 has 12 residues. V gave up 3 bases and J gave up 4 bases, with 8 bases separating them. The germline CDR1 and CDR2 sequences are SGHDT and YYEEEE.